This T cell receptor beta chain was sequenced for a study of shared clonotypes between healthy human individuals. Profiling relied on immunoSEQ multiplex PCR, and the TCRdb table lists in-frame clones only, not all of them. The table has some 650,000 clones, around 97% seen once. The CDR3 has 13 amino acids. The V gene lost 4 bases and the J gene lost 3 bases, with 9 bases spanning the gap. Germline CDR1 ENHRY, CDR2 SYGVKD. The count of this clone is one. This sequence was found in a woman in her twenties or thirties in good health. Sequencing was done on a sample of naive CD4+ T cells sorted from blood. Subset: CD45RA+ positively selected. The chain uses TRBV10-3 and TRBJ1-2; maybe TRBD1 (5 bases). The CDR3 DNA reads TGTGCCATCAGTGGACAGAGCGACTATGGCTACACCTTC. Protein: CAISGQSDYGYTF.